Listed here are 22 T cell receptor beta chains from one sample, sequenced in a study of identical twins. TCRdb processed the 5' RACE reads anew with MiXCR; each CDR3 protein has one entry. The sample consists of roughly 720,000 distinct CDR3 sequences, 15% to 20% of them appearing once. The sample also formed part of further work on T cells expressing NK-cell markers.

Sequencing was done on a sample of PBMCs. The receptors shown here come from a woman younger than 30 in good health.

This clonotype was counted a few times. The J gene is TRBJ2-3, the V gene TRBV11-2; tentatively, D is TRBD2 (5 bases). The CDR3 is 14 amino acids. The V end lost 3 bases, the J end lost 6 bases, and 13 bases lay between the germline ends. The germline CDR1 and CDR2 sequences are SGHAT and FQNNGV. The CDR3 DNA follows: TGTGCCAGCAGCTTCGAGGGAGCTATGGATACGCAGTATTTT. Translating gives CASSFEGAMDTQYF.

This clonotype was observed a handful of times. The CDR3 sequence: CASSLAGTSGRRAWNEQFF. The CDR3 DNA is TGCGCCAGCAGCTTGGCTGGGACTAGCGGGAGAAGAGCGTGGAATGAGCAGTTCTTC. The rearrangement uses TRBV5-1 and TRBJ2-1; 14 positions match TRBD2. The CDR3 spans 19 residues. Germline CDR1 SGHRS, CDR2 YFSETQ. The V gene end was trimmed by 0 bases and the J gene end by 7 bases; junction bases not matched to a gene: 12.

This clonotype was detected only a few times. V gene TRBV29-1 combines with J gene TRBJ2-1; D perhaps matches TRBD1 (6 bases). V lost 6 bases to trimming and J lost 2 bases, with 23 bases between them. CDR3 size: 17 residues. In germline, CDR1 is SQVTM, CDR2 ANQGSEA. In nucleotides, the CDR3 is TGCAGCGTCGTACCGGGACACCTCAAATTTCCCTACAATGAGCAGTTCTTC. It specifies CSVVPGHLKFPYNEQFF.

CDR3 nucleotide sequence: TGCAGCGTTGCCAAGAGAACGAACACCGGGGAGCTGTTTTTT. Protein: CSVAKRTNTGELFF. The chain uses TRBV29-1 and TRBJ2-2; D is ambiguous. Trimming shortened V by 4 bases and J by 0 bases, and 9 bases separated the two germline ends. The CDR3 is made up of 14 amino acids. The germline gives CDR1 SQVTM, CDR2 ANQGSEA.

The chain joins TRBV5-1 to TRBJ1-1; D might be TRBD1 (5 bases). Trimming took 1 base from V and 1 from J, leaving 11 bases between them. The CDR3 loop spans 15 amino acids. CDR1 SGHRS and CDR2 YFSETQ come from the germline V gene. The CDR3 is CASSLMGGQNTEAFF. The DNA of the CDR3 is TGCGCCAGCAGCTTGATGGGCGGACAGAACACTGAAGCTTTCTTT.

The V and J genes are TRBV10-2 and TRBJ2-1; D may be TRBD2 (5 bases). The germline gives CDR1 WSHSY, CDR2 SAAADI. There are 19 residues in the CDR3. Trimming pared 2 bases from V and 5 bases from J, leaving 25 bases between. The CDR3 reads CASSEPFPMTLSGNNEQFF. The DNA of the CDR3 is TGCGCCAGCAGTGAGCCCTTTCCCATGACTCTCTCGGGGAACAATGAGCAGTTCTTC.

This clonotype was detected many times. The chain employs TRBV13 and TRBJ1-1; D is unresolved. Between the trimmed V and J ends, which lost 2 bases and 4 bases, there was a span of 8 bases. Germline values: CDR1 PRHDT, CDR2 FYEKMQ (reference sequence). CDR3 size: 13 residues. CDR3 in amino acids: CASSLSHPTEAFF. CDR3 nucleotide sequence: TGTGCCAGCAGCTTATCCCATCCCACTGAAGCTTTCTTT. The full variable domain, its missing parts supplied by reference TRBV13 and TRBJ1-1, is AAGVIQSPRHLIKEKRETATLKCYPIPRHDTVYWYQQGPGQDPQFLISFYEKMQSDKGSIPDRFSAQQFSDYHSELNMSSLELGDSALYFCASSLSHPTEAFFGQGTRLTVV.

The CDR3 protein is CASSPDRPGSNQPQHF. As DNA, the CDR3 is TGTGCCAGCAGCCCGGACAGGCCAGGGTCGAATCAGCCCCAGCATTTT. This chain links TRBV5-8 with TRBJ1-5, with 7 bases aligning to TRBD1. The length of the CDR3 is 16 residues. V was clipped by 4 bases and J by 4 bases; unmatched bases: 11. Per germline, CDR1 SGHTS and CDR2 YDEGEE.

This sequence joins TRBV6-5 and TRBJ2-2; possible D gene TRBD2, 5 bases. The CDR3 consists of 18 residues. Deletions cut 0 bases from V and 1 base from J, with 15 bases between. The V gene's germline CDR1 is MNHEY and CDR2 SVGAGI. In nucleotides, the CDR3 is TGTGCCAGCAGTTACTCCCGACACCTCGGGAAGAACACCGGGGAGCTGTTTTTT. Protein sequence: CASSYSRHLGKNTGELFF.

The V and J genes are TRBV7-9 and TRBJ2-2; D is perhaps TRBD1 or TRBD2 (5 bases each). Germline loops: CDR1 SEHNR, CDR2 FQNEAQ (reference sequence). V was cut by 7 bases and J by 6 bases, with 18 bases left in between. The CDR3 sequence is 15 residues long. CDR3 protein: CASTLGIQESGELFF. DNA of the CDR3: TGTGCCAGCACCCTCGGGATACAGGAATCCGGGGAGCTGTTTTTT.

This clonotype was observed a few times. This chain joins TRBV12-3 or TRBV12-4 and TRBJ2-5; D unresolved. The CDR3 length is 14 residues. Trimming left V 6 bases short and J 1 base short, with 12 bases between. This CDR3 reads CASRGVDGQETQYF. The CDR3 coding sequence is TGTGCCAGCAGGGGTGTCGACGGCCAAGAGACCCAGTACTTC.

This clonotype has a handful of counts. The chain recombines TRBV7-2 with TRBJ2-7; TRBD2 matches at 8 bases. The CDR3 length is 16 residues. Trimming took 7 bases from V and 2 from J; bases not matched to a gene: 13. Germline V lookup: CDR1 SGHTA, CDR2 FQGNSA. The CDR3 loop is CASNLETGTRPYEQYF. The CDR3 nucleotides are TGTGCCAGCAACCTTGAAACCGGGACTAGACCCTACGAGCAGTACTTC. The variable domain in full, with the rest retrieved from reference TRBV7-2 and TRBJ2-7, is GAGVSQSPSNKVTEKGKDVELRCDPISGHTALYWYRQSLGQGLEFLIYFQGNSAPDKSGLPSDRFSAERTGGSVSTLTIQRTQQEDSAVYLCASNLETGTRPYEQYFGPGTRLTVT.

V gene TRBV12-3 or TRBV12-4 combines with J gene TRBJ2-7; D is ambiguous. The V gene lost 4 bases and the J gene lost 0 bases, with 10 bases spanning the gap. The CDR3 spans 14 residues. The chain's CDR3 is CASSSWAASYEQYF. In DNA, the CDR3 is TGTGCCAGCAGTTCCTGGGCAGCCTCCTACGAGCAGTACTTC.

In DNA, the CDR3 is TGTGCCAGCATGGGGTCCTACCCTGGCTACACCTTC. Its translation: CASMGSYPGYTF. The chain recombines TRBV6-5 with TRBJ1-2, with D hard to call. The CDR3 covers 12 residues. Germline values: CDR1 MNHEY, CDR2 SVGAGI. Trimming took 7 bases from V and 7 from J, leaving 13 bases between them.

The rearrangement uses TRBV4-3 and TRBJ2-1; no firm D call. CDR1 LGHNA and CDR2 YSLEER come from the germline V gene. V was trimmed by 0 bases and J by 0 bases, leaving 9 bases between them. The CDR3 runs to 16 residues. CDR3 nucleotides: TGCGCCAGCAGCCAAGAATTGGTTAGCTCCTACAATGAGCAGTTCTTC. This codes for CASSQELVSSYNEQFF.

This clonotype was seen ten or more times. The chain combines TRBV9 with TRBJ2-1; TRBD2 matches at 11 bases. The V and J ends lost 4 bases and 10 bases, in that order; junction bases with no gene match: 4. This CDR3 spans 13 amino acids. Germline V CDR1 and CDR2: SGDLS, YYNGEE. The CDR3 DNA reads TGTGCCAGCAGCTTAAGACTAGCGGGGGAGCAGTTCTTC. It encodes CASSLRLAGEQFF. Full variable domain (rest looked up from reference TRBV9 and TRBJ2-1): DSGVTQTPKHLITATGQRVTLRCSPRSGDLSVYWYQQSLDQGLQFLIQYYNGEERAKGNILERFSAQQFPDLHSELNLSSLELGDSALYFCASSLRLAGEQFFGPGTRLTVL.

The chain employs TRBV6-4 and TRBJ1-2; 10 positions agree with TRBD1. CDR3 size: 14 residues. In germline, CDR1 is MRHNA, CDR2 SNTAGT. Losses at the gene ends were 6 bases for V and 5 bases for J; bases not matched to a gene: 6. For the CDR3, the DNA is TGTGCCAGCAGCCCGGACAGGGGGTCGTATGGCTACACCTTC. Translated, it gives CASSPDRGSYGYTF.

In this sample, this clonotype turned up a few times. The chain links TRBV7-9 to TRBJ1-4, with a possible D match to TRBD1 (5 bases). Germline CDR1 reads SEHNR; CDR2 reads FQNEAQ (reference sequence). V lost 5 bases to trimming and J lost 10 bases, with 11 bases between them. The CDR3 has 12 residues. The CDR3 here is CASSAGPLKLFF. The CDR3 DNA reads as TGTGCCAGCAGCGCGGGACCCCTAAAACTGTTTTTT.

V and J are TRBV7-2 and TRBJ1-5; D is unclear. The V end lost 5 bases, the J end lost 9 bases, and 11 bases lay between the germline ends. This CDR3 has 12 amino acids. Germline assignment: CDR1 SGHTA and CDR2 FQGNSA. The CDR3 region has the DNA TGTGCCAGCAGCGACCCGCTGGGGCCCCAGCATTTT. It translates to CASSDPLGPQHF.

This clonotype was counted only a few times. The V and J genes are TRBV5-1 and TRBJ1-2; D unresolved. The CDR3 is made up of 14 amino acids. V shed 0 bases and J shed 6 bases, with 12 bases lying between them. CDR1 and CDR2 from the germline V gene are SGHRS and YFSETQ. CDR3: CASSLDGQKDGYTF. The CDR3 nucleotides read TGCGCCAGCAGCTTGGATGGCCAGAAGGATGGCTACACCTTC.

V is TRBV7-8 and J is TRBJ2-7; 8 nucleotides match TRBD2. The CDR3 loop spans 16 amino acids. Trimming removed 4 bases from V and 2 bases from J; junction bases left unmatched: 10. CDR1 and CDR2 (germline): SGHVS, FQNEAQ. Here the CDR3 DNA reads TGTGCCAGCAGCTCAAGCGGGACTAGTAGAGCCTACGAGCAGTACTTC. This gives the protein CASSSSGTSRAYEQYF.

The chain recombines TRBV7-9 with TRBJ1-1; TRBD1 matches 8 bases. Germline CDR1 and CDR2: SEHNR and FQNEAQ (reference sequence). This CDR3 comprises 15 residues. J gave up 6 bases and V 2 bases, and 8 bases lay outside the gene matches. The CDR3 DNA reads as TGTGCCAGCAGCTTATTCGGGACAGGTGACCCTGAAGCTTTCTTT. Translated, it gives CASSLFGTGDPEAFF.